This is a list of T cell receptor beta chains from one sample in a study of blood T cell repertoires in COVID-19. Here immunoSEQ multiplex PCR was the method, and the copy in TCRdb shows in-frame clones only, minus some. The table has about 220,000 clones, 80% to 85% seen once; the top ten hold 3% to 3.5%. The sample was peripheral blood. The receptor source for this set is a young woman who had recovered from COVID-19. CDR3s include the opening cysteine and the closing phenylalanine or tryptophan. Each record gives: clone size, J gene, D gene, V gene, CDR3 protein, CDR3 DNA. The D gene is left open where the match is weak. Clone size is stated in some rows and not others, as once, few, many or a class when expanded.

clone_size: -; j_call: TRBJ2-3; d_call: TRBD2; v_call: TRBV29-1; cdr3_aa: CSVVGGGTDTQYF; cdr3_nt: TGCAGCGTCGTCGGGGGGGGCACAGATACGCAGTATTTT
clone_size: -; j_call: TRBJ2-7; d_call: -; v_call: TRBV28; cdr3_aa: CGSQRTGEQYF; cdr3_nt: TGTGGATCACAGCGGACGGGGGAGCAGTACTTC
clone_size: many; j_call: TRBJ2-7; d_call: -; v_call: TRBV7-9; cdr3_aa: CASSLTGVQYEQYF; cdr3_nt: TGTGCCAGCAGCCTCACGGGGGTCCAATACGAGCAGTACTTC
clone_size: -; j_call: TRBJ2-2; d_call: TRBD1; v_call: TRBV6-5; cdr3_aa: CASSYRTGSTGELFF; cdr3_nt: TGTGCCAGCAGTTACCGGACAGGGAGCACCGGGGAGCTGTTTTTT
clone_size: -; j_call: TRBJ2-3; d_call: TRBD2; v_call: TRBV10-3; cdr3_aa: CAIKTTLAGGGDTQYF; cdr3_nt: TGTGCCATCAAGACGACACTAGCGGGAGGTGGGGATACGCAGTATTTT
clone_size: -; j_call: TRBJ2-4; d_call: -; v_call: TRBV28; cdr3_aa: CASRGQLQKGGIQYF; cdr3_nt: TGTGCCAGTCGGGGACAGCTCCAGAAGGGGGGCATTCAGTACTTC
clone_size: -; j_call: TRBJ2-1; d_call: TRBD2; v_call: TRBV13; cdr3_aa: CASSLRLAGPYNEQFF; cdr3_nt: TGTGCCAGCAGCTTACGACTAGCGGGGCCCTACAATGAGCAGTTCTTC
clone_size: -; j_call: TRBJ1-3; d_call: -; v_call: TRBV18; cdr3_aa: CASSPRPWQGGGNTIYF; cdr3_nt: TGTGCCAGCTCACCACGGCCTTGGCAGGGAGGTGGAAACACCATATATTTT
clone_size: -; j_call: TRBJ1-4; d_call: TRBD1; v_call: TRBV28; cdr3_aa: CASTPPRDRFSEKLFF; cdr3_nt: TGTGCCAGCACCCCGCCCCGGGACAGATTTTCCGAAAAACTGTTTTTT
clone_size: few; j_call: TRBJ1-1; d_call: TRBD1; v_call: TRBV10-1; cdr3_aa: CARGQGWMNTEAFF; cdr3_nt: TGCGCCAGGGGACAGGGGTGGATGAACACTGAAGCTTTCTTT
clone_size: -; j_call: TRBJ2-7; d_call: TRBD1; v_call: TRBV11-3; cdr3_aa: CASSPGQGSSYEQYF; cdr3_nt: TGTGCCAGCAGCCCCGGACAGGGAAGCTCCTACGAGCAGTACTTC
clone_size: -; j_call: TRBJ2-2; d_call: -; v_call: TRBV28; cdr3_aa: CASSLNTLIANTGELFF; cdr3_nt: TGTGCCAGCAGCCTAAATACCCTCATCGCGAACACCGGGGAGCTGTTTTTT
clone_size: -; j_call: TRBJ1-6; d_call: -; v_call: TRBV6-5; cdr3_aa: CASSPTTVVNSPLHF; cdr3_nt: TGTGCCAGCTCCCCTACCACAGTCGTTAATTCACCCCTCCACTTT
clone_size: -; j_call: TRBJ2-1; d_call: -; v_call: TRBV5-1; cdr3_aa: CASSLALRNEQFF; cdr3_nt: TGCGCCAGCAGCTTGGCACTACGCAATGAGCAGTTCTTC
clone_size: -; j_call: TRBJ2-1; d_call: -; v_call: TRBV11-2; cdr3_aa: CATIAVNRYNEQFF; cdr3_nt: TGTGCCACAATAGCGGTAAATCGTTACAATGAGCAGTTCTTC
clone_size: -; j_call: TRBJ2-1; d_call: TRBD1; v_call: TRBV27; cdr3_aa: CASGTDAYNEQFF; cdr3_nt: TGTGCCAGCGGGACAGATGCCTACAATGAGCAGTTCTTC
clone_size: -; j_call: TRBJ2-3; d_call: TRBD2; v_call: TRBV6-4; cdr3_aa: CASSRTSGSADTQYF; cdr3_nt: TGTGCCAGCAGCAGGACTAGCGGGAGTGCAGATACGCAGTATTTT
clone_size: -; j_call: TRBJ2-2; d_call: TRBD2; v_call: TRBV7-7; cdr3_aa: CASSSPAGGPTGELFF; cdr3_nt: TGTGCTAGCAGCAGCCCCGCGGGAGGGCCGACCGGGGAGCTGTTTTTT
clone_size: -; j_call: TRBJ2-2; d_call: -; v_call: TRBV27; cdr3_aa: CASSSSGGQTGELFF; cdr3_nt: TGTGCCAGCAGTTCCTCCGGGGGGCAGACCGGGGAGCTGTTTTTT
clone_size: few; j_call: TRBJ2-7; d_call: TRBD2; v_call: TRBV10-1; cdr3_aa: CASSEGLAAFYEQYF; cdr3_nt: TGCGCCAGCAGTGAAGGACTAGCGGCCTTCTACGAGCAGTACTTC